The 23 T cell receptor beta chains listed next were all sequenced from one sample in a study of T cells in Graves' hyperthyroidism and ophthalmopathy (dated by TCRdb to between 2017 and 2020). The method behind the library was multiplex PCR. The sample was run on an Illumina HiSeq 2000. TCR beta CDR3 regions were amplified from RNA transcripts. A first-round RT-PCR of the TCR CDR3 used the HTBI primer set with the Qiagen OneStep RT-PCR kit. TCRdb took the public reads, trimmed them with fastp at Q25, ran MiXCR for clone calling and kept in-frame beta chains. CDR3 protein duplicates are merged, each entry listing the most common genes and DNA. This sample gives hundreds of thousands of distinct CDR3 sequences in total; about a fifth of them show up just once. Around a third of the sample is in the top ten clones. The sequencing input was blood. The receptors were gathered from a man aged 25 to 40 with Graves' ophthalmopathy.

This chain uses TRBV19 with TRBJ2-3; D perhaps matches TRBD1 (6 bases). Trimming cost V 11 bases and J 0 bases, with 15 bases left between them. CDR3 length: 14 amino acids. The germline gives CDR1 LNHDA, CDR2 SQIVND (reference sequence). Written as DNA, the CDR3 is TGTGCCTTCAAGACAGGAGATAGCACAGATACGCAGTATTTT. Amino acid sequence: CAFKTGDSTDTQYF.

The chain recombines TRBV28 with TRBJ2-1, with TRBD2 matching 8 bases. Per the germline V gene, CDR1 is MDHEN and CDR2 is SYDVKM. The CDR3 sequence is 15 residues long. J was trimmed by 1 base and V by 5 bases; bases with no gene match: 4. The CDR3 here is CASSQAGASYNEQFF. CDR3 DNA: TGTGCCAGCAGTCAAGCGGGAGCATCCTACAATGAGCAGTTCTTC.

The chain uses TRBV28 and TRBJ2-1; 10 bases agree with TRBD2. With 2 bases clipped from V and 6 bases from J, the junction kept 10 bases outside the gene matches. Germline lookup yields CDR1 MDHEN and CDR2 SYDVKM. CDR3 length: 17 amino acids. CDR3 sequence: CASSLPASGSKGNEQFF. In DNA form, the CDR3 reads TGTGCCAGCAGTTTACCGGCTAGCGGGAGTAAGGGCAATGAGCAGTTCTTC.

This clonotype appeared a few times. The chain links TRBV20-1 to TRBJ2-7; 11 bases agree with TRBD2. V lost 4 bases and J lost 5; bases outside the gene matches: 7. Per germline, CDR1 DFQATT and CDR2 SNEGSKA (reference sequence). The CDR3 spans 14 residues. The CDR3 is CSAILAGVTHEQYF. The CDR3 nucleotides read TGCAGTGCTATACTAGCGGGAGTAACCCACGAGCAGTACTTC.

This clonotype has ten or more counts. In nucleotides, the CDR3 is TGTGCCAGCCTGGCCTATGCGGGACAGGGAGACGAGCAGTACTTC. It yields the protein CASLAYAGQGDEQYF. The V gene is TRBV28, the J gene TRBJ2-7; 9 bases align to TRBD1. There are 15 residues in the CDR3. The germline V gene has CDR1 MDHEN and CDR2 SYDVKM. With 8 bases clipped from V and 5 bases from J, the junction kept 13 bases outside the gene matches.

This rearrangement joins TRBV12-3 or TRBV12-4 to TRBJ2-7, with D possibly being TRBD1 or TRBD2 (5 bases each). V was clipped by 7 bases and J by 5 bases, with 12 bases between them. There are 12 residues in the CDR3. The DNA of the CDR3 is TGTGCCAGCAATGGGGGTGGGGACGAGCAGTACTTC. Translation: CASNGGGDEQYF.

The CDR3 loop is CAWSPSSGFEQYF. CDR3 DNA: TGTGCCTGGAGCCCCTCTAGCGGGTTCGAGCAGTACTTC. V and J are TRBV30 and TRBJ2-7; TRBD2 agrees at 8 bases. Germline CDR1 and CDR2: GTSNPN and SVGIG (reference sequence). The CDR3 covers 13 residues. After removal of 3 bases from V and 6 bases from J, the junction contained 7 bases not matched to a gene.

The gene calls are TRBV12-3 or TRBV12-4 and TRBJ2-1; 13 nucleotides match TRBD2. This CDR3 is 16 amino acids long. V lost 8 bases, J lost 5 bases, and 9 bases stayed unmatched. The CDR3 loop is CASAPRGLAGHNEQFF. The DNA for the CDR3 is TGTGCCAGCGCACCCCGGGGACTAGCGGGGCACAATGAGCAGTTCTTC.

This clonotype was recorded a few times. This sequence joins TRBV7-8 and TRBJ1-2, with unresolved D. This CDR3 contains 16 residues. Germline V gene data show CDR1 as SGHVS and CDR2 as FQNEAQ. The V end lost 2 bases, the J end lost 3 bases, and 16 bases lay between the germline ends. CDR3 sequence reads: CASSLRVGGLDYGYTF. CDR3 in DNA: TGTGCCAGCAGCTTAAGGGTCGGAGGGCTGGACTATGGCTACACCTTC.

This clonotype was detected a few times. V gene TRBV30 combines with J gene TRBJ1-1, with a tentative D call TRBD1 (6 bases). Germline V gene sequence: CDR1 GTSNPN, CDR2 SVGIG (reference sequence). This CDR3 region has 17 residues. V dropped 1 base and J dropped 5 bases, with 23 bases sitting between them. CDR3 DNA sequence: TGTGCCTGGAGTGGCAGGGCAAGAGGACAGTTGACGACTGAAGCTTTCTTT. This sequence encodes CAWSGRARGQLTTEAFF.

This chain joins TRBV2 and TRBJ2-1; TRBD2 agrees at 10 bases. Losses at the gene ends were 4 bases for V and 6 bases for J; bases not matched to a gene: 6. CDR1 is SNHLY, CDR2 FYNNEI, per germline. This CDR3 comprises 15 residues. In DNA, the CDR3 is TGTGCCAGCAGTGTGACTAGCGGGCTCCTCAATGAGCAGTTCTTC. Translation gives CASSVTSGLLNEQFF.

The sample holds a few counts of this clonotype. CDR3 region: CASSSMGGSHSYEQYF. The CDR3 DNA follows: TGCGCCAGCAGCAGCATGGGGGGCTCACACTCCTACGAGCAGTACTTC. The J gene is TRBJ2-7, the V gene TRBV5-1; possibly TRBD1 or TRBD2 for D (6 bases each). The CDR3 is 16 amino acids. V lost 4 bases, J lost 0 bases, and 17 bases lay in between. Germline CDR1 reads SGHRS; CDR2 reads YFSETQ.

This clonotype was found many times. This chain connects TRBV12-3 or TRBV12-4 to TRBJ1-1; no definite D call. The CDR3 loop spans 11 amino acids. V dropped 8 bases and J dropped 0 bases, with 4 bases sitting between them. CDR3 nucleotides: TGTGCCAGCTCGGTGAACACTGAAGCTTTCTTT. Translation gives CASSVNTEAFF.

The chain has TRBV28 and TRBJ2-6, with D possibly being TRBD1 or TRBD2 (6 bases each). V was pared by 3 bases and J by 3 bases, with 15 bases between. CDR1 and CDR2 from the germline V gene are MDHEN and SYDVKM. This CDR3 region has 17 residues. The chain's CDR3 is CASSFVSRGLGANVLTF. Here the CDR3 DNA reads TGTGCCAGCAGTTTCGTGTCTCGGGGGCTTGGGGCCAACGTCCTGACTTTC.

This clonotype was seen repeatedly, ten times or more. The CDR3, as DNA: TGTGCCTGGAGCGGCAGCATGGGCAATCAGCCCCAGCATTTT. As protein: CAWSGSMGNQPQHF. J is TRBJ1-5 and V is TRBV30; D not certain. The CDR3 spans 14 residues. V dropped 3 bases and J dropped 2 bases, with 11 bases sitting between them. Looked up from germline, CDR1 is GTSNPN and CDR2 is SVGIG (reference sequence).

The chain is built from TRBV6-6 and TRBJ2-3, with D maybe TRBD2 (5 bases). Per germline, CDR1 MNHNY and CDR2 SVGAGI (reference sequence). V lost 2 bases, J lost 5 bases, and 17 bases lay in between. The CDR3 sequence is 16 residues long. CDR3 region: CASSYVAPELGDTQYF. CDR3 DNA: TGTGCCAGCAGTTACGTAGCGCCTGAGTTGGGAGATACGCAGTATTTT.

The chain carries TRBV6-2 or TRBV6-3 and TRBJ2-3; TRBD1 matches 9 bases. The V gene's germline CDR1 is MNHEY and CDR2 SVGEGT. The CDR3 loop spans 15 amino acids. V dropped 7 bases and J dropped 2; count of bases not matched to a gene: 7. The CDR3 is CASILGQGHTDTQYF. Written as DNA, the CDR3 is TGTGCCAGCATTCTGGGACAGGGACACACAGATACGCAGTATTTT.

This clonotype was observed at least ten times. The V gene is TRBV28, the J gene TRBJ1-2; 7 positions agree with TRBD1. The CDR3 contains 12 residues. Germline loops: CDR1 MDHEN, CDR2 SYDVKM. The trim removed 5 bases at V and 7 bases at J, leaving 4 bases unmatched. The CDR3 coding sequence is TGTGCCAGCAGTCCGACAGGGAGTGGCTACACCTTC. The encoded protein is CASSPTGSGYTF.

This clonotype was seen repeatedly, ten times or more. The chain couples TRBV6-5 to TRBJ1-1; the D gene is possibly TRBD1 (5 bases). Germline V CDR1 and CDR2: MNHEY, SVGAGI. V gave up 0 bases and J gave up 5 bases, with 7 bases separating them. This CDR3 has 13 residues. The CDR3 bases are TGTGCCAGCAGTTACTCTGGACAAACTGAAGCTTTCTTT. Translated, it gives CASSYSGQTEAFF.

This clonotype was detected many times. The chain combines TRBV3-1 with TRBJ2-7; 7 bases line up with TRBD2. V lost 5 bases, J lost 3 bases, and 13 bases stayed unmatched. Germline V gives CDR1 LGHDT, CDR2 YNNKEL (reference sequence). The CDR3 consists of 16 residues. Here the CDR3 DNA reads TGTGCCAGCAGCGATTCAGGCGGGAGAAGTAGCTACGAGCAGTACTTC. Amino acids: CASSDSGGRSSYEQYF.

The chain has TRBV5-1 and TRBJ1-2, with 7 bases matching TRBD1. Germline V CDR1 and CDR2: SGHRS, YFSETQ. J lost 8 bases, V lost 1 base, and 5 bases had no gene match. CDR3 size: 13 residues. This CDR3 reads CASSLTRDRGYTF. The CDR3 bases are TGCGCCAGCAGCTTGACCCGGGACAGAGGCTACACCTTC.

In its sample, this clonotype was seen many times. The chain recombines TRBV6-1 with TRBJ2-7; 8 bases map to TRBD2. The germline gives CDR1 MNHNS, CDR2 SASEGT. J was trimmed by 6 bases and V by 8 bases; bases with no gene match: 6. This CDR3 spans 12 amino acids. CDR3 sequence: CASGVGGVEQYF. CDR3 bases: TGTGCCAGCGGCGTCGGGGGGGTCGAGCAGTACTTC.

This clonotype was observed a handful of times. The chain uses TRBV27 and TRBJ1-2, with 10 positions matching TRBD1. V was pared by 5 bases and J by 4 bases, with 4 bases of the junction left unmatched. CDR3 length equals 14 residues. Per the germline V gene, CDR1 is MNHEY and CDR2 is SMNVEV (reference sequence). CDR3 nucleotides: TGTGCCAGCAGTCCCGGGACAGGGGCCTATGGCTACACCTTC. Translation: CASSPGTGAYGYTF.